In this sample, the clone carrying this T cell receptor (beta chain) turned up a few times. The sample belongs to a study of blood T cells in healthy people across ages. With V trimmed by 4 bases and J by 3 bases, 8 bases remained unmatched. Germline loops: CDR1 SNHLY, CDR2 FYNNEI. The CDR3 runs 16 residues. Combining a sample-barcoded 5' primer with a J-beta primer mix, a second PCR ran for roughly 6 to 12 cycles. TCRdb reprocessed the 5' RACE reads with MiXCR, giving one entry per CDR3 protein. The data hold 780,000 or so distinct CDR3 sequences, with roughly 50% observed a single time. The chain has TRBV2 and TRBJ2-4; TRBD2 matches at 8 bases. This TCR came from an older man in good health. Source material: blood. The CDR3 DNA reads as TGTGCCAGCAGTGTCCGGACTAGCCGAGGCAAAAACATTCAGTACTTC. This encodes CASSVRTSRGKNIQYF.